The 14 T cell receptor beta chains listed next were all sequenced from one sample in a study of T cells in Graves' hyperthyroidism and ophthalmopathy. Using RNA transcripts as the source, TCR beta CDR3 regions were amplified. First-round RT-PCR targeting the TCR CDR3 was performed with the HTBI primer set. MiXCR was run by TCRdb on the multiplex PCR reads, yielding one entry per CDR3 protein. The data show under 350,000 distinct CDR3 sequences, about a sixth seen once. Sequenced: blood. These receptors originate from a woman aged 55-70 years with Graves' ophthalmopathy.

This clonotype appeared many times. The rearrangement links TRBV5-6 to TRBJ1-5, with TRBD1 as a possible D gene (6 bases). The CDR3 consists of 15 residues. The V end lost 1 base, the J end lost 6 bases, and 14 bases lay between the germline ends. Germline CDR1 reads SGHDT; CDR2 reads YYEEEE. In DNA, the CDR3 is TGTGCCAGCAGCTTGTGGGCGGGGGCCGCTCAGCCCCAGCATTTT. Translating it yields CASSLWAGAAQPQHF. Full variable domain (rest looked up from reference TRBV5-6 and TRBJ1-5): DAGVTQSPTHLIKTRGQQVTLRCSPKSGHDTVSWYQQALGQGPQFIFQYYEEEERQRGNFPDRFSGHQFPNYSSELNVNALLLGDSALYLCASSLWAGAAQPQHFGDGTRLSIL.

This clonotype has at least ten counts. The rearrangement links TRBV9 to TRBJ1-5, with D unclear. Between the trimmed V and J ends, which lost 0 bases and 5 bases, there was a span of 9 bases. Germline loops: CDR1 SGDLS, CDR2 YYNGEE. The CDR3 is made up of 14 amino acids. CDR3 sequence: CASSVAGSDQPQHF. The CDR3 DNA reads as TGTGCCAGCAGCGTAGCTGGATCGGATCAGCCCCAGCATTTT.

In its sample, this clonotype was seen a few times. In nucleotides, the CDR3 is TGTGCCAGCAATCAAATAGCGGGATGGGCGAACACCGGGGAGCTGTTTTTT. Translation: CASNQIAGWANTGELFF. This chain connects TRBV6-2 or TRBV6-3 to TRBJ2-2; 8 nucleotides match TRBD2. Trimming took 7 bases from V and 0 from J; bases not matched to a gene: 10. CDR1 is MNHEY and CDR2 is SVGEGT in the germline V gene. This CDR3 has 17 residues.

On this clonotype: This may be a read error, as it is one base from a much larger clone. The chain is built from TRBV20-1 and TRBJ2-1, with 11 positions matching TRBD2. The DNA matches TRBJ2-7 better at its end, which makes the J call doubtful. There are 15 residues in the CDR3. Germline V gives CDR1 DFQATT, CDR2 SNEGSKA (reference sequence). The DNA for the CDR3 is TGCAGTGCTAGACTAGCGGGGGGCCTGTACAATGAGCAGTACTTC. Protein: CSARLAGGLYNEQYF.

This clonotype came up many times. The rearrangement joins TRBV7-3 to TRBJ1-1; the D is unclear. Germline CDR1 is SGHTA and CDR2 is FQGTGA. The CDR3 has 12 residues. Trimming took off 5 bases at V and 14 bases at J, with 18 bases between the two ends. CDR3 region: CASSTNQQSPFF. CDR3 sequence (DNA): TGTGCCAGCAGCACCAATCAACAGTCCCCCTTCTTT.

About this clonotype: A read error may explain this, as a much larger clone is one base away. This rearrangement joins TRBV28 to TRBJ2-3, with D unclear. CDR3 length: 13 amino acids. Trimming stripped 6 bases from V and 1 base from J, with 8 bases between. Looked up from germline, CDR1 is MDHEN and CDR2 is SYDVKM. The CDR3 spells CASRGSGTDTQYF. DNA of the CDR3: TGTGCCAGCAGGGGCTCTGGCACAGATACGCAGTATTTT. Using reference TRBV28 and TRBJ2-3 for the parts outside the CDR3, the full variable domain is DVKVTQSSRYLVKRTGEKVFLECVQDMDHENMFWYRQDPGLGLRLIYFSYDVKMKEKGDIPEGYSVSREKKERFSLILESASTNQTSMYLCASRGSGTDTQYFGPGTRLTVL.

This clonotype was recorded many times. V is TRBV4-3 and J is TRBJ1-5, with a tentative D call TRBD1 (5 bases). The germline gives CDR1 LGHNA, CDR2 YSLEER. The length of the CDR3 is 15 residues. With 0 bases removed from V and 5 bases from J, the gap between germline ends came to 11 bases. As DNA, the CDR3 is TGCGCCAGCAGCCAAGAAATGGGGCCCTATCAGCCCCAGCATTTT. Its protein product is CASSQEMGPYQPQHF.

This clonotype was seen many times. The J gene is TRBJ1-2, the V gene TRBV27, with TRBD1 identical over 8 bases. V was pared by 5 bases and J by 4 bases, with 6 bases of the junction left unmatched. Germline CDR1 and CDR2: MNHEY and SMNVEV (reference sequence). The CDR3 consists of 14 residues. CDR3 in amino acids: CASSQGARGYGYTF. The CDR3 DNA is TGTGCCAGCAGTCAGGGGGCTCGCGGCTATGGCTACACCTTC.

The chain recombines TRBV6-5 with TRBJ2-2; D is unresolved. The germline V and J ends were trimmed by 0 bases and 1 base, with 9 bases remaining between them. The CDR3 sequence is 16 residues long. The germline gives CDR1 MNHEY, CDR2 SVGAGI. The CDR3 reads CASSYSVAENTGELFF. Here the CDR3 DNA reads TGTGCCAGCAGTTACTCGGTTGCAGAGAACACCGGGGAGCTGTTTTTT.

In this sample, this clonotype turned up many times. The chain combines TRBV7-9 with TRBJ1-1; D possibly corresponds to TRBD1 (5 bases). This CDR3 is 14 amino acids long. Germline V gives CDR1 SEHNR, CDR2 FQNEAQ (reference sequence). V gave up 4 bases and J gave up 5 bases, with 14 bases separating them. In DNA form, the CDR3 reads TGTGCCAGCAGCTCCGTCGAGCGGGGGACTGAAGCTTTCTTT. It codes for CASSSVERGTEAFF.

This clonotype has at least ten counts. The chain couples TRBV6-2 or TRBV6-3 to TRBJ2-7, with D perhaps matching TRBD1 or TRBD2 (5 bases each). There are 17 residues in the CDR3. V was trimmed by 2 bases and J by 5 bases, leaving 22 bases between them. Looked up from germline, CDR1 is MNHEY and CDR2 is SVGEGT. CDR3 coding DNA: TGTGCCAGCAGTTACGCGGTAGGGGAGCATTATCGGGACGAGCAGTACTTC. Translation gives CASSYAVGEHYRDEQYF.

V and J are TRBV6-1 and TRBJ2-7; possibly TRBD1 for D (5 bases). Germline loops: CDR1 MNHNS, CDR2 SASEGT. The CDR3 extends over 13 amino acids. V was trimmed by 4 bases and J by 0 bases, leaving 7 bases between them. The CDR3: CASSVQDSYEQYF. CDR3 nucleotide sequence: TGTGCCAGCAGTGTACAGGACTCCTACGAGCAGTACTTC.

In this sample, this clonotype turned up many times. This rearrangement joins TRBV2 to TRBJ1-5; D perhaps matches TRBD1 (6 bases). This CDR3 has 14 residues. V was cut by 10 bases and J by 0 bases, with 13 bases left in between. The germline V gene encodes CDR1 SNHLY and CDR2 FYNNEI. CDR3 in DNA: TGTGCCATTCGTGAAGGGGGTAGCAATCAGCCCCAGCATTTT. This codes for CAIREGGSNQPQHF.

This clonotype was observed a handful of times. The J gene is TRBJ2-5, the V gene TRBV30; TRBD1 is a possible D gene (5 bases). CDR1 and CDR2 (germline): GTSNPN, SVGIG (reference sequence). The CDR3 has 17 amino acids. V dropped 0 bases and J dropped 1 base, with 18 bases sitting between them. CDR3 protein: CAWSVGPGALRQETQYF. The CDR3 DNA reads as TGTGCCTGGAGTGTCGGTCCTGGGGCCCTCCGCCAAGAGACCCAGTACTTC.